The next 20 T cell receptor beta chains were all read from a single sample in a study of blood T cell repertoires in COVID-19. TCRdb's table, derived via immunoSEQ multiplex PCR, lists solely in-frame clones and lacks some. The data show 210,000 or so clones, roughly 78% seen once. Material: peripheral blood. These TCRs come from an elderly woman with active or convalescent COVID-19.

This chain links TRBV5-4 with TRBJ2-1; D is possibly TRBD2 (6 bases). The CDR3 has 14 residues. The ends were cut back, 0 bases at V and 4 bases at J, with 8 bases in the middle. From germline, CDR1 is SGHNT and CDR2 YYREEE (reference sequence). The CDR3 reads CASSLAGRYNEQFF. CDR3 nucleotide sequence: TGTGCCAGCAGCTTGGCGGGGAGGTACAATGAGCAGTTCTTC. Drawing the rest from reference TRBV5-4 and TRBJ2-1, the complete variable domain is ETGVTQSPTHLIKTRGQQVTLRCSSQSGHNTVSWYQQALGQGPQFIFQYYREEENGRGNFPPRFSGLQFPNYSSELNVNALELDDSALYLCASSLAGRYNEQFFGPGTRLTVL.

CDR3 nucleotide sequence: TGTGCCAGCAATCTCACACCGTACGAGCAGTACTTC. Translation gives CASNLTPYEQYF. This chain links TRBV6-5 with TRBJ2-7; no reliable D call. The CDR3 contains 12 residues. With 7 bases removed from V and 4 bases from J, the gap between germline ends came to 11 bases. CDR1 and CDR2 (germline): MNHEY, SVGAGI.

This sequence joins TRBV2 and TRBJ1-4; 7 bases are shared with TRBD1. CDR3 length: 14 residues. Germline CDR1 SNHLY, CDR2 FYNNEI. Trimming at V came to 3 bases and at J to 8 bases, leaving 6 bases not matched to a gene. The CDR3 is CASSESRGKEKLFF. The CDR3, as DNA: TGTGCCAGCAGTGAGAGCAGGGGGAAGGAAAAACTGTTTTTT.

The chain couples TRBV30 to TRBJ2-7; possible D gene TRBD2, 7 bases. CDR1 is GTSNPN and CDR2 is SVGIG in the germline V gene (reference sequence). This CDR3 contains 15 residues. Trimming took off 0 bases at V and 3 bases at J, with 15 bases between the two ends. The CDR3 reads CAWSVRGGDVYEQYF. For the CDR3, the DNA is TGTGCCTGGAGTGTACGAGGGGGGGACGTCTACGAGCAGTACTTC.

The chain joins TRBV24-1 to TRBJ1-2; TRBD1 agrees at 10 bases. From germline, CDR1 is KGHDR and CDR2 SFDVKD. After removal of 3 bases from V and 5 bases from J, the junction contained 11 bases not matched to a gene. The CDR3 runs 17 residues. The CDR3 is CATSDPGGTGEDYGYTF. DNA for the CDR3: TGTGCCACCAGTGATCCGGGGGGGACAGGGGAGGATTATGGCTACACCTTC.

The rearrangement uses TRBV5-6 and TRBJ2-1; 13 bases match TRBD2. CDR3 length: 15 residues. Germline CDR1 is SGHDT and CDR2 is YYEEEE. V was clipped by 4 bases and J by 9 bases; unmatched bases: 7. DNA for the CDR3: TGTGCCAGCAGCCTACTAGCGGGGGGGCCCGGTGAGCAGTTCTTC. Its protein is CASSLLAGGPGEQFF.

The J gene is TRBJ1-4, the V gene TRBV19; possible D gene TRBD1, 6 bases. CDR1 and CDR2 (germline): LNHDA, SQIVND (reference sequence). The V and J ends lost 4 bases and 3 bases respectively, with 15 bases between them. The CDR3 length is 16 residues. The CDR3 DNA reads as TGTGCCAGTAGTAAGCCCCGAGGGGGATCTAATGAAAAACTGTTTTTT. It encodes CASSKPRGGSNEKLFF.

This clone was picked up a small number of times. The gene calls are TRBV7-2 and TRBJ2-3; 10 bases agree with TRBD2. The germline V gene encodes CDR1 SGHTA and CDR2 FQGNSA. Trimming cost V 5 bases and J 4 bases; bases outside gene matches: 6. The CDR3 is made up of 15 amino acids. The CDR3 spells CASSTRGLAADTQYF. In DNA, the CDR3 is TGTGCCAGCAGCACTCGCGGACTAGCGGCAGATACGCAGTATTTT.

The chain carries TRBV5-6 and TRBJ2-2, with D hard to call. The CDR3 loop spans 14 amino acids. V was pared by 0 bases and J by 5 bases, with 8 bases between. Germline CDR1 and CDR2: SGHDT and YYEEEE. In DNA form, the CDR3 reads TGTGCCAGCAGCTTGGTCGTTCGGACCGGGGAGCTGTTTTTT. This translates into CASSLVVRTGELFF.

In its sample, this clone was seen many times. The rearrangement uses TRBV5-4 and TRBJ1-6, with D possibly being TRBD1 (5 bases). V was clipped by 3 bases and J by 7 bases, with 14 bases between them. Germline CDR1 and CDR2: SGHNT and YYREEE (reference sequence). CDR3 length: 15 amino acids. Here the CDR3 reads CASSSFSGMNSPLHF. DNA of the CDR3: TGTGCCAGCAGCTCTTTTTCAGGGATGAATTCACCCCTCCACTTT. Using reference TRBV5-4 and TRBJ1-6 for the parts outside the CDR3, the full variable domain is ETGVTQSPTHLIKTRGQQVTLRCSSQSGHNTVSWYQQALGQGPQFIFQYYREEENGRGNFPPRFSGLQFPNYSSELNVNALELDDSALYLCASSSFSGMNSPLHFGNGTRLTVT.

The chain combines TRBV28 with TRBJ1-2; D is unresolved. Looked up from germline, CDR1 is MDHEN and CDR2 is SYDVKM. The V and J ends lost 3 bases and 4 bases respectively, with 6 bases between them. The CDR3 is made up of 12 amino acids. The CDR3 region has the DNA TGTGCCAGCAGTTTGACTACCTATGGCTACACCTTC. Amino acids: CASSLTTYGYTF.

V is TRBV4-2 and J is TRBJ2-5; the match to TRBD2 covers 9 bases. This CDR3 spans 17 amino acids. V trimming: 0 bases; J trimming: 2 bases; junction bases outside the gene matches: 7. Germline values: CDR1 LGHNA, CDR2 YNFKEQ. Here the CDR3 DNA reads TGTGCCAGCAGCCAAGAGGCGGGGGGGAAGGATCAAGAGACCCAGTACTTC. It encodes CASSQEAGGKDQETQYF.

The rearrangement joins TRBV10-1 to TRBJ2-2, with 7 bases fitting TRBD1. The J segment lost 1 base and the V segment lost 0 bases, leaving 2 bases of the junction unmatched. The CDR3 runs to 16 residues. Germline-derived CDR1 and CDR2 are WNHNN and SYGVQD (reference sequence). In DNA, the CDR3 is TGCGCCAGCAGTGAGTCGTACAGGGGGAACACCGGGGAGCTGTTTTTT. Its protein is CASSESYRGNTGELFF.

This CDR3 reads CASSQVGNPSYEQYF. CDR3 coding DNA: TGTGCCAGCAGCCAAGTCGGTAACCCCTCCTACGAGCAGTACTTC. This sequence joins TRBV14 and TRBJ2-7; D gene uncertain. Trimming left V 1 base short and J 0 bases short, with 10 bases between. From germline, CDR1 is SGHDN and CDR2 FVKESK. This CDR3 has 15 residues.

This clone was counted a few times. The V call is TRBV27, the J call TRBJ1-2, with 10 bases identical to TRBD1. Germline values: CDR1 MNHEY, CDR2 SMNVEV (reference sequence). The CDR3 contains 14 residues. J lost 5 bases, V lost 5 bases, and 5 bases had no gene match. The CDR3 region has the DNA TGTGCCAGCAGTATAGGGACAGGGGCGTATGGCTACACCTTC. As protein: CASSIGTGAYGYTF.

The chain has TRBV11-3 and TRBJ2-1; the D gene is possibly TRBD2 (5 bases). Germline CDR1 is SGHNT and CDR2 is YENEEA. This CDR3 region has 15 residues. Trimming stripped 5 bases from V and 0 bases from J, with 11 bases between. As DNA, the CDR3 is TGTGCCAGCAGCCGAGGAGGCGACTCCTACAATGAGCAGTTCTTC. Translated: CASSRGGDSYNEQFF.

In nucleotides, the CDR3 is TGTGCCAGCAGTCCCGCCCCCGGGACAGGGCTGCAAGAGACCCAGTACTTC. It codes for CASSPAPGTGLQETQYF. The chain employs TRBV27 and TRBJ2-5, with TRBD1 matching over 9 bases. The CDR3 covers 17 residues. Germline values: CDR1 MNHEY, CDR2 SMNVEV (reference sequence). J lost 2 bases, V lost 5 bases, and 12 bases had no gene match.

The chain employs TRBV6-1 and TRBJ1-1; 7 nucleotides agree with TRBD1. CDR3 length: 18 residues. V was clipped by 3 bases and J by 0 bases; unmatched bases: 13. Germline CDR1 MNHNS, CDR2 SASEGT. The CDR3 region is CASSDPGGGLTLNTEAFF. The CDR3 DNA reads TGTGCCAGCAGTGACCCAGGGGGAGGACTAACCCTGAACACTGAAGCTTTCTTT.

The chain has TRBV6-6 and TRBJ2-7, with D possibly TRBD2 on 5 matching bases. Germline CDR1 and CDR2: MNHNY and SVGAGI (reference sequence). This CDR3 is built from 15 residues. V was shortened by 3 bases and J by 3 bases, with 15 bases between the two germline ends. This CDR3 reads CASSYSSGRVYEQYF. CDR3 nucleotides: TGTGCCAGCAGTTATTCATCGGGGAGAGTCTACGAGCAGTACTTC.

This clone was observed a handful of times. The chain employs TRBV28 and TRBJ1-2; D not certain. Trimming took 7 bases from V and 3 from J, leaving 6 bases between them. Germline loops: CDR1 MDHEN, CDR2 SYDVKM. The length of the CDR3 is 11 residues. CDR3 protein: CASTNYYGYTF. For the CDR3, the DNA is TGTGCCAGCACCAATTACTATGGCTACACCTTC.